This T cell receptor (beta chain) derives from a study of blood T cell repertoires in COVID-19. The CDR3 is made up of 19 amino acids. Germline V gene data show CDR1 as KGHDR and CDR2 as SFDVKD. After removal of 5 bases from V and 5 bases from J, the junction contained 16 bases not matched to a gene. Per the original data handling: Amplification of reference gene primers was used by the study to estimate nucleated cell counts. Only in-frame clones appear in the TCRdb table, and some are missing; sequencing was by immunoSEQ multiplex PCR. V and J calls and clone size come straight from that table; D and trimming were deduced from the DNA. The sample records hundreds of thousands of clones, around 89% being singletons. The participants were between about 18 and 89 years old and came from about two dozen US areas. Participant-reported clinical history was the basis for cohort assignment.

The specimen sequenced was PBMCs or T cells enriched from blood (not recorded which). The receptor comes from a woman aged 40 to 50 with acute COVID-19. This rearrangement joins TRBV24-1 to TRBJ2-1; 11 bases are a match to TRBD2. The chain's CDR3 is CATSALVGLAGGWDNEQFF. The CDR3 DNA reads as TGTGCCACCAGTGCGCTGGTCGGGCTAGCGGGAGGTTGGGACAATGAGCAGTTCTTC.